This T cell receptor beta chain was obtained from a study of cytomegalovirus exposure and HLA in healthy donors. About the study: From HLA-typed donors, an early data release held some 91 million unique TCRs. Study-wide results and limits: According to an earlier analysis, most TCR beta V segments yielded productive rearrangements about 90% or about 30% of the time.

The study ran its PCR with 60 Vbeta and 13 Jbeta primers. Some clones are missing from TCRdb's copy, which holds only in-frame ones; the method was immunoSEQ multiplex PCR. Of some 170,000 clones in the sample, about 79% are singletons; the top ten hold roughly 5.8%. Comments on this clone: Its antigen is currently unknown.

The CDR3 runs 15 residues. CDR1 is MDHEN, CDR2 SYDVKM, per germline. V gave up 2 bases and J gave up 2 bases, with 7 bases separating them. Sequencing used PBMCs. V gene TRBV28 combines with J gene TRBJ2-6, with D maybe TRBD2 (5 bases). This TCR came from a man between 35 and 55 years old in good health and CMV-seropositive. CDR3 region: CASSLGSPGANVLTF. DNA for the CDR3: TGTGCCAGCAGTTTAGGGAGTCCTGGGGCCAACGTCCTGACTTTC. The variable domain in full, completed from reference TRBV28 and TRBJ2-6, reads DVKVTQSSRYLVKRTGEKVFLECVQDMDHENMFWYRQDPGLGLRLIYFSYDVKMKEKGDIPEGYSVSREKKERFSLILESASTNQTSMYLCASSLGSPGANVLTFGAGSRLTVL.